Given below is one T cell receptor (beta chain) in context. Its antigen is unidentified. The data originate from a study of early T cells in non-severe SARS-CoV-2 infection. On the study more broadly: Unpaired chains resulted from sequencing bulk RNA of unsorted whole blood. Findings of the study overall: VDJdb matching favored anti-spike CD8 responses, missing private and CD4 specificities.

Per germline, CDR1 DFQATT and CDR2 SNEGSKA (reference sequence). The ends were cut back, 6 bases at V and 1 base at J, with 21 bases in the middle. CDR3 length equals 16 residues. Each cDNA molecule carried a unique molecular identifier. TCRdb reprocessed the 5' RACE reads with MiXCR, giving one entry per CDR3 protein. Among tens of thousands of distinct CDR3 sequences listed, roughly 21% were seen once. The gene calls are TRBV20-1 and TRBJ2-5; maybe TRBD2 (7 bases). The material was whole blood, obtained at baseline. The receptor comes from an adult who was a healthcare worker with PCR-confirmed SARS-CoV-2 infection or an uninfected control (not recorded which). Written as DNA, the CDR3 is TGCAGTGCAAGTCCCACAGGCGGGGGCCTCCAAGAGACCCAGTACTTC. As protein: CSASPTGGGLQETQYF.